These 8 T cell receptor beta chains came from one sample sequenced in a study of blood T cell repertoires in COVID-19. The method was immunoSEQ multiplex PCR; TCRdb's version includes in-frame clones alone and lacks a portion of them. Of a few hundred thousand clones listed, approximately 87% were seen once; the top ten hold roughly 9.4%. Sequenced material: PBMCs or T cells enriched from blood (not recorded which). Receptors originate from a woman aged 45-60 years who had recovered from COVID-19.

The rearrangement links TRBV5-1 to TRBJ2-2, with D perhaps TRBD2 (6 bases). Trimming took off 0 bases at V and 6 bases at J, with 21 bases between the two ends. The CDR3 runs 18 residues. CDR1 is SGHRS and CDR2 is YFSETQ in the germline V gene. DNA for the CDR3: TGCGCCAGCAGCTTGGTCGGTGGAGGGGCCGTTGGTTCCGGGGAGCTGTTTTTT. It yields the protein CASSLVGGGAVGSGELFF.

This chain links TRBV7-2 with TRBJ2-5; 9 nucleotides line up with TRBD1. The V gene end was trimmed by 5 bases and the J gene end by 4 bases; junction bases not matched to a gene: 2. The germline gives CDR1 SGHTA, CDR2 FQGNSA. This CDR3 is 13 amino acids long. The CDR3 coding sequence is TGTGCCAGCAGCACGACAGGGGGAGAGACCCAGTACTTC. It is translated as CASSTTGGETQYF.

The chain links TRBV11-2 to TRBJ2-5, with a weak D call TRBD2 (6 bases). The CDR3 totals 16 residues. V lost 0 bases to trimming and J lost 4 bases, with 15 bases between them. CDR1 and CDR2 (germline): SGHAT, FQNNGV. The CDR3 DNA reads TGTGCCAGCAGCTTAGATACTCTCTGGGGGGTAGAGACCCAGTACTTC. Its protein is CASSLDTLWGVETQYF.

This chain joins TRBV25-1 and TRBJ2-2; tentative D call: TRBD2 (5 bases). From germline, CDR1 is MGHDK and CDR2 SYGVNS. The CDR3 is made up of 14 amino acids. Deletions cut 9 bases from V and 4 bases from J, with 15 bases between. Written as DNA, the CDR3 is TGTGCCAGGACGAGGGAAATCGGCACCGGGGAGCTGTTTTTT. Its protein is CARTREIGTGELFF.

The chain uses TRBV4-2 and TRBJ1-2; tentatively, D is TRBD1 (5 bases). Trimming took off 5 bases at V and 7 bases at J, with 17 bases between the two ends. CDR1 and CDR2 (germline): LGHNA, YNFKEQ. The CDR3 contains 14 residues. CDR3: CASSRNGGLGGYTF. The CDR3 bases are TGTGCCAGCAGCAGAAACGGGGGTTTGGGTGGCTACACCTTC.

This clone was observed a single time. The chain recombines TRBV19 with TRBJ2-7; D is uncertain. This CDR3 is 16 amino acids long. Germline V lookup: CDR1 LNHDA, CDR2 SQIVND (reference sequence). The V end was cut by 3 bases, the J end by 0 bases, with 15 bases between. CDR3 in DNA: TGTGCCAGTAGTATTGGGTATGAGGCGAGCTCCTACGAGCAGTACTTC. It is translated as CASSIGYEASSYEQYF.

The J gene is TRBJ2-4, the V gene TRBV3-1 (or the pseudogene TRBV3-2); TRBD2 aligns across 9 bases. CDR1 is LGHDT and CDR2 is YNNKEL in the germline V gene (reference sequence). The CDR3 runs to 13 residues. V lost 2 bases and J lost 9; bases outside the gene matches: 2. DNA for the CDR3: TGTGCCAGCAGCCAACGGCGGGAGGGCATTCAGTACTTC. Protein sequence: CASSQRREGIQYF.

This clone was recorded only once. The J gene is TRBJ2-3, the V gene TRBV19, with TRBD2 matching over 9 bases. J lost 5 bases, V lost 1 base, and 4 bases had no gene match. This CDR3 has 15 residues. CDR1 and CDR2 (germline): LNHDA, SQIVND (reference sequence). CDR3 residues: CASSIGGGAGDTQYF. The CDR3 DNA follows: TGTGCCAGTAGTATAGGCGGGGGGGCCGGAGATACGCAGTATTTT.